The rows below give T cell receptor beta chains drawn from one sample of a study of PD-L1 blockade in urothelial cancer. Clones were sequenced by immunoSEQ multiplex PCR, and TCRdb holds only the in-frame ones, with some missing. The sample includes roughly 20,000 clones, 88% of them seen just once. The sequenced sample was PBMCs, obtained around atezolizumab (anti-PD-L1) treatment. The receptors derive from a man aged 45-65 years with urothelial cancer. CDR3s include the opening cysteine and the closing phenylalanine or tryptophan. A D gene is named only where the DNA matches it firmly. The listing skips clone size in some rows; elsewhere it reads once, few, many or a size class.

abundance: .
d_gene: .
v_gene: TRBV28
j_gene: TRBJ1-6
CDR3aa: CASSLVAWRSYNSPLHF
CDR3nt: TGTGCCAGCAGTTTAGTGGCGTGGCGGTCCTATAATTCACCCCTCCACTTT

abundance: .
d_gene: TRBD2
v_gene: TRBV19
j_gene: TRBJ2-1
CDR3aa: CASTPGGGVYNEQFF
CDR3nt: TGTGCCAGTACCCCCGGCGGGGGGGTATACAATGAGCAGTTCTTC

abundance: .
d_gene: .
v_gene: TRBV28
j_gene: TRBJ1-2
CDR3aa: CASKGDNNYGYTF
CDR3nt: TGTGCCAGCAAGGGGGACAATAACTATGGCTACACCTTC

abundance: .
d_gene: .
v_gene: TRBV7-9
j_gene: TRBJ2-4
CDR3aa: CASSSLLAGLNDIQYF
CDR3nt: TGTGCCAGCAGCTCCCTCCTGGCGGGATTGAATGACATTCAGTACTTC

abundance: once
d_gene: TRBD1
v_gene: TRBV19
j_gene: TRBJ2-2
CDR3aa: CASSTTGTGAAGELFF
CDR3nt: TGTGCCAGTAGTACCACCGGGACAGGGGCGGCCGGGGAGCTGTTTTTT

abundance: .
d_gene: TRBD1
v_gene: TRBV6-4
j_gene: TRBJ2-3
CDR3aa: CASSVGQGATDTQYF
CDR3nt: TGTGCCAGCAGTGTAGGGCAGGGGGCGACAGATACGCAGTATTTT

abundance: once
d_gene: .
v_gene: TRBV15
j_gene: TRBJ2-5
CDR3aa: CATTAGLLEGETQYF
CDR3nt: TGTGCCACCACCGCCGGACTCCTGGAGGGAGAGACCCAGTACTTC

abundance: .
d_gene: .
v_gene: TRBV27
j_gene: TRBJ1-6
CDR3aa: CASSLTGFGDSPLHF
CDR3nt: TGTGCCAGCAGTTTGACGGGATTTGGTGATTCACCCCTCCACTTT

abundance: few
d_gene: .
v_gene: TRBV15
j_gene: TRBJ1-5
CDR3aa: CATSRVGSNQPQHF
CDR3nt: TGTGCCACCAGCAGAGTCGGGAGCAATCAGCCCCAGCATTTT

abundance: .
d_gene: TRBD2
v_gene: TRBV19
j_gene: TRBJ2-1
CDR3aa: CASRVTSGSLNEQFF
CDR3nt: TGTGCCAGTAGAGTCACTAGCGGGAGTTTGAATGAGCAGTTCTTC

abundance: .
d_gene: .
v_gene: TRBV4-1
j_gene: TRBJ1-2
CDR3aa: CASSQIPGEHYGYTF
CDR3nt: TGCGCCAGCAGCCAAATCCCAGGGGAGCACTATGGCTACACCTTC

abundance: .
d_gene: .
v_gene: TRBV4-3
j_gene: TRBJ2-3
CDR3aa: CASSPQGTSTDTQYF
CDR3nt: TGCGCCAGCAGTCCACAGGGGACTAGCACAGATACGCAGTATTTT

abundance: .
d_gene: .
v_gene: TRBV5-6
j_gene: TRBJ1-5
CDR3aa: CASSFGGPGRQNQPQHF
CDR3nt: TGTGCCAGCAGCTTTGGGGGCCCCGGCCGACAAAATCAGCCCCAGCATTTT

abundance: .
d_gene: .
v_gene: TRBV29-1
j_gene: TRBJ2-2
CDR3aa: CSTGLTNTGELFF
CDR3nt: TGCAGCACCGGACTCACGAACACCGGGGAGCTGTTTTTT

abundance: .
d_gene: .
v_gene: TRBV7-9
j_gene: TRBJ2-4
CDR3aa: CASSLAGGGGAKNIQYF
CDR3nt: TGTGCCAGCAGCTTAGCAGGGGGGGGAGGCGCCAAAAACATTCAGTACTTC

abundance: .
d_gene: TRBD1
v_gene: TRBV15
j_gene: TRBJ2-3
CDR3aa: CATSRSSGQGQDTQYF
CDR3nt: TGTGCCACCAGCAGATCATCGGGACAGGGTCAAGATACGCAGTATTTT

abundance: .
d_gene: .
v_gene: TRBV9
j_gene: TRBJ2-3
CDR3aa: CASSVLDSDTQYF
CDR3nt: TGTGCCAGCAGCGTACTAGACTCAGATACGCAGTATTTT

abundance: .
d_gene: .
v_gene: TRBV11-2
j_gene: TRBJ2-7
CDR3aa: CASSLDRGIREQYF
CDR3nt: TGTGCCAGCAGCTTAGATAGGGGTATTAGGGAGCAGTACTTC

abundance: few
d_gene: .
v_gene: TRBV7-9
j_gene: TRBJ1-6
CDR3aa: CASSQGGSNSPLHF
CDR3nt: TGTGCCAGCAGCCAAGGCGGGAGTAATTCACCCCTCCACTTT

abundance: .
d_gene: TRBD2
v_gene: TRBV30
j_gene: TRBJ2-7
CDR3aa: CAWSGGAGLAVYEQYF
CDR3nt: TGTGCCTGGAGTGGGGGGGCGGGACTAGCGGTTTACGAGCAGTACTTC

abundance: .
d_gene: TRBD2
v_gene: TRBV18
j_gene: TRBJ2-2
CDR3aa: CASSPWTGVLAGWTGELFF
CDR3nt: TGTGCCAGCTCACCATGGACAGGCGTTCTAGCGGGATGGACCGGGGAGCTGTTTTTT

abundance: .
d_gene: TRBD2
v_gene: TRBV30
j_gene: TRBJ2-3
CDR3aa: CAYLVFERESRETQDTQYF
CDR3nt: TGTGCCTACCTCGTGTTCGAGCGGGAGTCTCGGGAAACACAAGATACGCAGTATTTT

abundance: .
d_gene: .
v_gene: TRBV9
j_gene: TRBJ2-3
CDR3aa: CASSAQGWDTQYF
CDR3nt: TGTGCCAGCAGCGCTCAGGGCTGGGATACGCAGTATTTT

abundance: .
d_gene: TRBD2
v_gene: TRBV30
j_gene: TRBJ2-7
CDR3aa: CAWSASLADEQYF
CDR3nt: TGTGCCTGGAGTGCCTCACTAGCGGACGAGCAGTACTTC

abundance: .
d_gene: .
v_gene: TRBV4-2
j_gene: TRBJ1-2
CDR3aa: CASSQEHDYVGYTF
CDR3nt: TGTGCCAGCAGCCAAGAACATGACTACGTGGGCTACACCTTC

abundance: few
d_gene: TRBD1
v_gene: TRBV29-1
j_gene: TRBJ1-1
CDR3aa: CSADRGLNTEAFF
CDR3nt: TGCAGCGCTGACAGGGGTCTGAACACTGAAGCTTTCTTT

abundance: .
d_gene: .
v_gene: TRBV4-3
j_gene: TRBJ1-2
CDR3aa: CASSQEPGANYGYTF
CDR3nt: TGCGCCAGCAGCCAAGAGCCAGGGGCTAACTATGGCTACACCTTC

abundance: .
d_gene: TRBD2
v_gene: TRBV7-2
j_gene: TRBJ2-3
CDR3aa: CASSLTSGRTDTQYF
CDR3nt: TGTGCCAGCAGCCTTACTAGCGGGAGGACAGATACGCAGTATTTT

abundance: .
d_gene: .
v_gene: TRBV25-1
j_gene: TRBJ2-7
CDR3aa: CASRGQSYEQYF
CDR3nt: TGTGCCAGCAGAGGACAGTCCTACGAGCAGTACTTC

abundance: once
d_gene: TRBD2
v_gene: TRBV6-4
j_gene: TRBJ2-1
CDR3aa: CASSESGRGGEQFF
CDR3nt: TGTGCCAGCAGTGAGAGCGGGAGGGGCGGTGAGCAGTTCTTC

abundance: .
d_gene: .
v_gene: TRBV5-1
j_gene: TRBJ2-2
CDR3aa: CASSLLQGTGELFF
CDR3nt: TGCGCCAGCAGCTTACTACAGGGCACCGGGGAGCTGTTTTTT

abundance: .
d_gene: TRBD2
v_gene: TRBV6-1
j_gene: TRBJ2-7
CDR3aa: CASLEGLADYEQYF
CDR3nt: TGTGCCAGTCTTGAAGGGCTAGCGGACTACGAGCAGTACTTC

abundance: few
d_gene: .
v_gene: TRBV5-1
j_gene: TRBJ2-2
CDR3aa: CASSFTAGGTGELFF
CDR3nt: TGCGCCAGCAGCTTTACAGCGGGTGGGACCGGGGAGCTGTTTTTT

abundance: .
d_gene: .
v_gene: TRBV5-1
j_gene: TRBJ1-1
CDR3aa: CASSLSFLTNEAFF
CDR3nt: TGCGCCAGCAGCTTGTCCTTTCTAACTAATGAAGCTTTCTTT

abundance: .
d_gene: .
v_gene: TRBV18
j_gene: TRBJ2-7
CDR3aa: CASSPSRVGPYEQYF
CDR3nt: TGTGCCAGCTCACCATCCAGGGTCGGGCCCTACGAGCAGTACTTC

abundance: .
d_gene: TRBD1
v_gene: TRBV10-1
j_gene: TRBJ2-1
CDR3aa: CASSGTGDEQFF
CDR3nt: TGCGCCAGCAGCGGGACAGGGGATGAGCAGTTCTTC

abundance: .
d_gene: TRBD1
v_gene: TRBV19
j_gene: TRBJ2-7
CDR3aa: CASSIVRWDSSYEQYF
CDR3nt: TGTGCCAGTAGTATAGTCCGATGGGACAGCTCCTACGAGCAGTACTTC

abundance: .
d_gene: TRBD2
v_gene: TRBV13
j_gene: TRBJ2-3
CDR3aa: CASSPRTSGGADTDTQYF
CDR3nt: TGTGCCAGCAGCCCCCGGACTAGCGGGGGGGCAGACACAGATACGCAGTATTTT

abundance: once
d_gene: TRBD1
v_gene: TRBV19
j_gene: TRBJ1-2
CDR3aa: CASSIPGQRLYGYTF
CDR3nt: TGTGCCAGTAGTATCCCGGGACAGAGACTCTATGGCTACACCTTC

abundance: .
d_gene: TRBD1
v_gene: TRBV10-2
j_gene: TRBJ2-7
CDR3aa: CAGQGAVDAGPSEQYF
CDR3nt: TGCGCCGGACAGGGGGCCGTTGACGCCGGGCCCTCCGAGCAGTACTTC

abundance: .
d_gene: TRBD2
v_gene: TRBV28
j_gene: TRBJ2-5
CDR3aa: CASSFPGRAGKTQYF
CDR3nt: TGTGCCAGCAGTTTCCCCGGGAGGGCCGGTAAGACCCAGTACTTC

abundance: once
d_gene: .
v_gene: TRBV28
j_gene: TRBJ2-3
CDR3aa: CASSPPTGPPQYF
CDR3nt: TGTGCCAGCAGTCCGCCAACAGGGCCTCCGCAGTATTTT

abundance: .
d_gene: .
v_gene: TRBV4-1
j_gene: TRBJ2-7
CDR3aa: CASKGSSSYEQYF
CDR3nt: TGCGCCAGTAAGGGGTCCAGCTCCTACGAGCAGTACTTC

abundance: .
d_gene: TRBD2
v_gene: TRBV5-1
j_gene: TRBJ2-7
CDR3aa: CASSLDLAGRTSSYEQYF
CDR3nt: TGCGCCAGCAGCTTAGATCTAGCGGGAAGGACGAGCTCCTACGAGCAGTACTTC

abundance: .
d_gene: .
v_gene: TRBV19
j_gene: TRBJ2-2
CDR3aa: CASWAGRPIGELFF
CDR3nt: TGTGCCAGTTGGGCGGGACGCCCTATCGGGGAGCTGTTTTTT

abundance: .
d_gene: .
v_gene: TRBV6-5
j_gene: TRBJ2-1
CDR3aa: CASSYTVPEAANEQFF
CDR3nt: TGTGCCAGCAGTTACACCGTCCCGGAGGCCGCCAATGAGCAGTTCTTC

abundance: .
d_gene: .
v_gene: TRBV18
j_gene: TRBJ2-7
CDR3aa: CASSPTVVYEQYF
CDR3nt: TGTGCCAGCTCACCTACGGTCGTTTACGAGCAGTACTTC

abundance: once
d_gene: .
v_gene: TRBV9
j_gene: TRBJ2-4
CDR3aa: CASSVSSESWNIQYF
CDR3nt: TGTGCCAGCAGCGTAAGTTCAGAATCCTGGAACATTCAGTACTTC

abundance: .
d_gene: TRBD1
v_gene: TRBV18
j_gene: TRBJ1-3
CDR3aa: CASTQTGTGGTIYF
CDR3nt: TGTGCCAGCACCCAAACCGGGACAGGGGGCACCATATATTTT

abundance: .
d_gene: TRBD2
v_gene: TRBV5-1
j_gene: TRBJ2-5
CDR3aa: CASRTVGGGQETQYF
CDR3nt: TGCGCCAGCAGAACCGTTGGGGGGGGCCAAGAGACCCAGTACTTC

abundance: few
d_gene: .
v_gene: TRBV29-1
j_gene: TRBJ2-3
CDR3aa: CSQSTGRARDTQYF
CDR3nt: TGCAGCCAGTCGACGGGCAGGGCAAGAGATACGCAGTATTTT

abundance: .
d_gene: TRBD1
v_gene: TRBV25-1
j_gene: TRBJ2-5
CDR3aa: CASSKVGTGVVTQYF
CDR3nt: TGTGCCAGCAGTAAAGTCGGGACAGGGGTGGTGACCCAGTACTTC

abundance: .
d_gene: .
v_gene: TRBV7-2
j_gene: TRBJ2-1
CDR3aa: CASSSSFEQFF
CDR3nt: TGTGCCAGCAGCTCTAGCTTTGAGCAGTTCTTC

abundance: .
d_gene: TRBD1
v_gene: TRBV7-9
j_gene: TRBJ2-3
CDR3aa: CASSLDRLSTDTQYF
CDR3nt: TGTGCCAGCAGCTTGGACAGGTTAAGCACAGATACGCAGTATTTT

abundance: .
d_gene: .
v_gene: TRBV19
j_gene: TRBJ1-5
CDR3aa: CASSIWERVSAQHF
CDR3nt: TGTGCCAGTAGTATATGGGAGAGGGTTTCAGCCCAGCATTTT